Listed below are T cell receptor beta chains from one sample, sequenced in a study of somatic mutations in cytotoxic T cells in rheumatoid arthritis. The table came from immunoSEQ multiplex PCR; TCRdb's copy has only in-frame clones and leaves some out. The sample yields roughly 20,000 clones, approximately 84% seen once. The sequencing input was CD8+ T cells sorted from blood. The receptors were sampled from an adult with rheumatoid arthritis. Each CDR3 is given with its conserved first and last residue. A D gene is named only where the DNA matches it firmly. Clone size appears in some rows only: once, few, many, or a class for an expanded clone.

>.|.|TRBV7-9|TRBJ1-5
TGTGCCAGCTCACCGGACAGTCAGCCCCAGCATTTT
CASSPDSQPQHF
>once|.|TRBV9|TRBJ2-5
TGTGCCAGCAGCGCACAAGAGACCCAGTACTTC
CASSAQETQYF
>.|.|TRBV5-6|TRBJ2-7
TGTGCCAGCAGCTTGGGTACAGGGCCCTACGAGCAGTACTTC
CASSLGTGPYEQYF
>.|TRBD2|TRBV4-2|TRBJ2-7
TGTGCCAGCAGCCAAGATCTTGTTGCTAGCGGGGGCTCCTACGAGCAGTACTTC
CASSQDLVASGGSYEQYF
>.|.|TRBV7-9|TRBJ2-5
TGTGCCAGCAGCTTAGATTGGTCATCGGGCCAAGAGACCCAGTACTTC
CASSLDWSSGQETQYF
>once|.|TRBV11-2|TRBJ1-2
TGTGCCAGCAGCTTAGGAGGTCCTCTGGGCACCTTC
CASSLGGPLGTF
>.|.|TRBV5-6|TRBJ1-4
TGTGCCAGCAGCTTGTTGGCGGCGAGGGTGAATGAAAAACTGTTTTTT
CASSLLAARVNEKLFF
>.|.|TRBV6-1|TRBJ2-7
TGTGCCAGCGGTAGCTGGGGGCAGGGCTACGAGCAGTACTTC
CASGSWGQGYEQYF
>.|.|TRBV27|TRBJ1-2
TGTGCCAGCAGGCCAGGGGCGGCCCTTAACTATGGCTACACCTTC
CASRPGAALNYGYTF
>.|TRBD1|TRBV9|TRBJ2-7
TGTGCCAGCAGCCCATTTCCCGGGACAGGGGAGTACGAGCAGTACTTC
CASSPFPGTGEYEQYF
>.|.|TRBV21-1|TRBJ2-3
TGTGCCAGCCTTGACAGACGTTTCACAGATACGCAGTATTTT
CASLDRRFTDTQYF
>.|.|TRBV4-2|TRBJ2-2
TGTGCCAGCAGCCAAGAAGAGGGTAGCCACACCGGGGAGCTGTTTTTT
CASSQEEGSHTGELFF